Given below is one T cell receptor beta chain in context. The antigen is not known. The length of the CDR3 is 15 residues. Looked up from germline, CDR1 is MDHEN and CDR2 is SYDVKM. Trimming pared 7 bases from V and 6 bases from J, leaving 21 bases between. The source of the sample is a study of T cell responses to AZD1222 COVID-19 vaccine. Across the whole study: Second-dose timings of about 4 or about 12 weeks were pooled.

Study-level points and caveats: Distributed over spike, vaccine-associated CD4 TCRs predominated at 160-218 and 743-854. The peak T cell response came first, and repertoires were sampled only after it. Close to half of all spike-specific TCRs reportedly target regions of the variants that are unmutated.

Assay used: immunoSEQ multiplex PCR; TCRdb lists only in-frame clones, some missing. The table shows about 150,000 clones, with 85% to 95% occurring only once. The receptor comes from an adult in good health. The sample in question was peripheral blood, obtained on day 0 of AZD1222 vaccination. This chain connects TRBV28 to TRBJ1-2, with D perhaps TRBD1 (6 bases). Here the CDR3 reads CASTPPWGHENGYTF. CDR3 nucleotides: TGTGCCAGCACCCCCCCTTGGGGACACGAGAATGGCTACACCTTC.